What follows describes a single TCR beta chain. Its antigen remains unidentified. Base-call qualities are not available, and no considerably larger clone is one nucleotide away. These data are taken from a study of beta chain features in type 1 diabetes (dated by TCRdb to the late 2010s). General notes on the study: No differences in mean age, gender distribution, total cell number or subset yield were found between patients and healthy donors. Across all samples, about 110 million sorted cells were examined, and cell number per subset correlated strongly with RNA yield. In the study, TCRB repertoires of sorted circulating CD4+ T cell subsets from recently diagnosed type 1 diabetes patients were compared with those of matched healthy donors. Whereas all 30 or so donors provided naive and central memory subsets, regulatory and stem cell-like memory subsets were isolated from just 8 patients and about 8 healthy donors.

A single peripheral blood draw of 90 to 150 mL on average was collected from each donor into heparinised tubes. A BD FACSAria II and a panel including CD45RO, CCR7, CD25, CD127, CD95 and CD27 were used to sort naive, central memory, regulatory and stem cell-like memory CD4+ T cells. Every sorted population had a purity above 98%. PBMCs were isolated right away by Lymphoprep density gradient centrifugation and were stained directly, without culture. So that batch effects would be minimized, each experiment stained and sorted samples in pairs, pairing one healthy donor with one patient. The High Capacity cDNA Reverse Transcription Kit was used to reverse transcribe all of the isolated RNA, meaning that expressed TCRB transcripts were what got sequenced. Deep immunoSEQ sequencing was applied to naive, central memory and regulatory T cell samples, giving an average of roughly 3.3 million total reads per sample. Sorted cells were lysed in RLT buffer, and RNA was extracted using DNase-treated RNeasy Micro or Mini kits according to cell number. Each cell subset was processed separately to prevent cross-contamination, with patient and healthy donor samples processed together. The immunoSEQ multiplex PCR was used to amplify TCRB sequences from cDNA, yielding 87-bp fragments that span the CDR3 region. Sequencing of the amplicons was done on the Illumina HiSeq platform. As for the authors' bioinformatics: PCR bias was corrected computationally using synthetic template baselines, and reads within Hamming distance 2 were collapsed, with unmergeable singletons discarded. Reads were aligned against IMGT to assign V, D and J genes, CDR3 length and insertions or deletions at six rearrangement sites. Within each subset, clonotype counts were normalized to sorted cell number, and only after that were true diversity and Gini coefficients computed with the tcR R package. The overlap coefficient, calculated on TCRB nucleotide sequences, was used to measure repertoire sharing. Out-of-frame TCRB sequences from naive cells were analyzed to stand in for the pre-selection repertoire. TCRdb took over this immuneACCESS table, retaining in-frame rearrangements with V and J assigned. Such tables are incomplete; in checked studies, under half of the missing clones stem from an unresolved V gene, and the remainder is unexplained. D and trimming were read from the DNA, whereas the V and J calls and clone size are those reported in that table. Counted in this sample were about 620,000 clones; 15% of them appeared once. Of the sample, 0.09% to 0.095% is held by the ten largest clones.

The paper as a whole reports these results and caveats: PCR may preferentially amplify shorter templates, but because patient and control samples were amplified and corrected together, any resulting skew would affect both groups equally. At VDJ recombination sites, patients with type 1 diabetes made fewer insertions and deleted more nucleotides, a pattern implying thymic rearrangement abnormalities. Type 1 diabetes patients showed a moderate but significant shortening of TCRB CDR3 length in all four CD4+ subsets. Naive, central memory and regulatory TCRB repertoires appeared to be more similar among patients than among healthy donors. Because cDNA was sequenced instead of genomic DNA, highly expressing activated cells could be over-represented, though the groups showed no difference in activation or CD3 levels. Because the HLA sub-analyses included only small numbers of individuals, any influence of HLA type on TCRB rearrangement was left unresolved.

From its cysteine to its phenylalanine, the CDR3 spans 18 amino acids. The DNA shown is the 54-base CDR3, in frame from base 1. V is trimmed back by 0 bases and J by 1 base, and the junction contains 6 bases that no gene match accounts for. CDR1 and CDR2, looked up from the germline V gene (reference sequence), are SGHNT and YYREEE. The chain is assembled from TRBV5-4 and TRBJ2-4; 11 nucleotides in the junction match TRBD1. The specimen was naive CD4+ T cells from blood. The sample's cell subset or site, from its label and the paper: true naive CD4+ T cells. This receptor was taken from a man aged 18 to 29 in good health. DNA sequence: TGTGCCAGCAGCTTGGGGACAGGGGGCGGTGGGGCCAAAAACATTCAGTACTTC. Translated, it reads CASSLGTGGGGAKNIQYF.